The next 9 T cell receptor beta chains were all read from a single sample in a study of control samples from healthy donors and cancer patients. The protocol was immunoSEQ multiplex PCR, while the TCRdb copy is restricted to in-frame clones and leaves out a portion. The table records 190,000 or so clones, roughly 91% of them present only once. Sequencing was carried out using blood. These receptors were obtained from a man younger than 35 in good health.

This clone was counted once. The genes are TRBV19 and TRBJ2-2, with 7 bases aligning to TRBD1. Germline assignment: CDR1 LNHDA and CDR2 SQIVND (reference sequence). CDR3 length: 15 residues. J was trimmed by 6 bases and V by 4 bases; bases with no gene match: 8. CDR3 residues: CASSTATGAAGELFF. The CDR3 DNA reads as TGTGCCAGTAGTACCGCCACAGGGGCCGCCGGGGAGCTGTTTTTT. The whole variable domain, remainder taken from reference TRBV19 and TRBJ2-2, is DGGITQSPKYLFRKEGQNVTLSCEQNLNHDAMYWYRQDPGQGLRLIYYSQIVNDFQKGDIAEGYSVSREKKESFPLTVTSAQKNPTAFYLCASSTATGAAGELFFGEGSRLTVL.

The CDR3 sequence: CASSLAGREMENTIYF. The DNA of the CDR3 is TGCGCCAGCAGCTTGGCAGGGAGAGAAATGGAAAACACCATATATTTT. The chain links TRBV5-1 to TRBJ1-3; D may be TRBD1 (5 bases). The CDR3 contains 16 residues. The V and J ends lost 0 bases and 6 bases respectively, with 16 bases between them. The germline V gene encodes CDR1 SGHRS and CDR2 YFSETQ.

The rearrangement joins TRBV9 to TRBJ2-7, with D possibly being TRBD1 or TRBD2 (5 bases each). Per the germline V gene, CDR1 is SGDLS and CDR2 is YYNGEE. With 4 bases removed from V and 3 bases from J, the gap between germline ends came to 17 bases. This CDR3 comprises 15 residues. CDR3 sequence: CASSPPSGRIYEQYF. The CDR3 nucleotides read TGTGCCAGCAGCCCTCCATCGGGGCGTATCTACGAGCAGTACTTC.

This clone was counted once. The chain is built from TRBV11-1 and TRBJ2-5, with D possibly TRBD2 on 5 matching bases. V was shortened by 1 base and J by 4 bases, with 13 bases between the two germline ends. The germline CDR1 and CDR2 sequences are SGHAT and FQDESV (reference sequence). The CDR3 runs to 15 residues. CDR3 coding DNA: TGTGCCAGCAGCTTAGGTGATAATGAGGGAGAGACCCAGTACTTC. Translating it yields CASSLGDNEGETQYF.

J is TRBJ1-1 and V is TRBV10-1; D remains unclear. Germline CDR1 WNHNN, CDR2 SYGVQD (reference sequence). V lost 0 bases, J lost 10 bases, and 9 bases lay in between. The CDR3 has 12 residues. CDR3 loop: CASSESPAGAFF. In DNA form, the CDR3 reads TGCGCCAGCAGTGAGTCGCCGGCAGGAGCTTTCTTT.

This chain uses TRBV5-4 with TRBJ2-1; TRBD2 agrees at 8 bases. V lost 9 bases to trimming and J lost 7 bases; unmatched junction nucleotides: 12. The length of the CDR3 is 14 residues. The V gene's germline CDR1 is SGHNT and CDR2 YYREEE (reference sequence). CDR3 region: CATSFGGGLNEQFF. CDR3 nucleotides: TGTGCCACCTCTTTCGGGGGGGGCTTAAATGAGCAGTTCTTC.

The CDR3 sequence: CASSHTRADTQYF. CDR3 coding DNA: TGTGCCAGCAGCCATACCCGCGCAGATACGCAGTATTTT. The chain employs TRBV3-1 (or the pseudogene TRBV3-2) and TRBJ2-3; D gene ambiguous. Germline-derived CDR1 and CDR2 are LGHDT and YNNKEL (reference sequence). V was trimmed by 3 bases and J by 4 bases, leaving 8 bases between them. The CDR3 totals 13 residues.

The CDR3: CASSIRESNNEQFF. CDR3 nucleotides: TGTGCCAGTAGTATCCGAGAGAGTAACAATGAGCAGTTCTTC. The V gene is TRBV19, the J gene TRBJ2-1, with D hard to call. In germline, CDR1 is LNHDA, CDR2 SQIVND (reference sequence). This CDR3 has 14 amino acids. Trimming took off 3 bases at V and 5 bases at J, with 11 bases between the two ends.

This clone came up once. V and J are TRBV5-1 and TRBJ1-1, with 9 nucleotides matching TRBD1. Germline V gene data show CDR1 as SGHRS and CDR2 as YFSETQ. The V gene end was trimmed by 0 bases and the J gene end by 1 base; junction bases not matched to a gene: 1. The CDR3 covers 15 residues. CDR3 nucleotides: TGCGCCAGCAGCTTGGGGGACAGGGAGAACACTGAAGCTTTCTTT. Protein product: CASSLGDRENTEAFF. The complete variable domain, with remaining parts taken from reference TRBV5-1 and TRBJ1-1, reads KAGVTQTPRYLIKTRGQQVTLSCSPISGHRSVSWYQQTPGQGLQFLFEYFSETQRNKGNFPGRFSGRQFSNSRSEMNVSTLELGDSALYLCASSLGDRENTEAFFGQGTRLTVV.